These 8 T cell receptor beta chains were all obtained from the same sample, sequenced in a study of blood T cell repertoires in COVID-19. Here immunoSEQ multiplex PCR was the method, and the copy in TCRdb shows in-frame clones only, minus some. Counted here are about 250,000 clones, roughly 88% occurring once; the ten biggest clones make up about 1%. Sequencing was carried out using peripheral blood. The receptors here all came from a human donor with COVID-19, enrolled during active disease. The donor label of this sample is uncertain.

CDR3 coding DNA: TGTGCCAGTGCTAACGCCGGGACAGCTAACTATGGCTACACCTTC. It codes for CASANAGTANYGYTF. The chain has TRBV19 and TRBJ1-2, with TRBD1 matching over 7 bases. The V gene end was trimmed by 8 bases and the J gene end by 0 bases; junction bases not matched to a gene: 9. This CDR3 contains 15 residues. Germline CDR1 is LNHDA and CDR2 is SQIVND (reference sequence).

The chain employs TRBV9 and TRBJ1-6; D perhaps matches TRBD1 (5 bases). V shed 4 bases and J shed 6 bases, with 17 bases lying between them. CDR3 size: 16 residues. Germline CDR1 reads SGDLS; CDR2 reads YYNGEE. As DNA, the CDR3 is TGTGCCAGCAGCTCCGGGGGGACTGTGTCTAATTCACCCCTCCACTTT. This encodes CASSSGGTVSNSPLHF.

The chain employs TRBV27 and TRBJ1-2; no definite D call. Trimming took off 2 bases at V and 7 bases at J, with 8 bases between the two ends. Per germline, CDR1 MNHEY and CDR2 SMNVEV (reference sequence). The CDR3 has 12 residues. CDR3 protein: CASSLRGAGYTF. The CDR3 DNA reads TGTGCCAGCAGTTTACGGGGTGCTGGCTACACCTTC.

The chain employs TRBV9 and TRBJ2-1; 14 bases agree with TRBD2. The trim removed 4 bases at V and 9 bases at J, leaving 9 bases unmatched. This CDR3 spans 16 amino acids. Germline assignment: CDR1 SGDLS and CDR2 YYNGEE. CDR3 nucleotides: TGTGCCAGCAGCCCCCTGGGACTAGCGGGAGTTGCTGAGCAGTTCTTC. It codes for CASSPLGLAGVAEQFF.

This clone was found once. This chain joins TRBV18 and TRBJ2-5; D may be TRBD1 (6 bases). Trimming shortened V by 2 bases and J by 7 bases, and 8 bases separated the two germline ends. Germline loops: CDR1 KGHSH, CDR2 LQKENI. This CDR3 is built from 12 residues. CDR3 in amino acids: CASSPSGVTQYF. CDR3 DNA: TGTGCCAGCTCACCATCAGGGGTGACCCAGTACTTC.

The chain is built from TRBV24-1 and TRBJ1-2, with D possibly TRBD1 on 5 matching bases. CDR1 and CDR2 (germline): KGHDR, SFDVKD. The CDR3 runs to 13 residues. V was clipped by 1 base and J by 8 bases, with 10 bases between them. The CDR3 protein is CATSDLGHGGYTF. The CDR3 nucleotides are TGTGCCACCAGTGATTTAGGACACGGCGGCTACACCTTC.

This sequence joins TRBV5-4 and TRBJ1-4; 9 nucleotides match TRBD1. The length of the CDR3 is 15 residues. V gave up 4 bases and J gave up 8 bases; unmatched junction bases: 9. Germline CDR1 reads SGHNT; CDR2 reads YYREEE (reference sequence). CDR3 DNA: TGTGCCAGCAGCATGGACAGGGGCATGAGGGAAAAACTGTTTTTT. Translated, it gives CASSMDRGMREKLFF.

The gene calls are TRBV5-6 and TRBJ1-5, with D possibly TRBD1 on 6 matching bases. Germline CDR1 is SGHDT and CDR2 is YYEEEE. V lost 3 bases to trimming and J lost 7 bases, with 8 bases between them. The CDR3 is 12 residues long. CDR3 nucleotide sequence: TGTGCCAGCAGCTCGGACAGCCAGCCCCAGCATTTT. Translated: CASSSDSQPQHF.